Following are 18 T cell receptor beta chains from one sample sequenced in a study of OX40 agonist ivuxolimab in advanced cancers. Clones were sequenced by immunoSEQ multiplex PCR, and TCRdb holds only the in-frame ones, with some missing. The sample consists of about 100,000 clones, around nine tenths of them appearing once. The sample here was CD4+ or CD8+ T cells sorted from blood, taken in a trial of the OX40 agonist ivuxolimab. All receptors come from an adult with an advanced solid tumor such as melanoma, head and neck, liver or kidney cancer.

The V call is TRBV11-2, the J call TRBJ2-7, with 8 bases fitting TRBD2. The ends lost 2 bases at V and 4 bases at J; junction bases unmatched: 4. Germline CDR1 and CDR2: SGHAT and FQNNGV. This CDR3 region has 14 residues. CDR3: CASSLTGLVYEQYF. In nucleotides, the CDR3 is TGTGCCAGCAGCTTAACGGGACTAGTTTACGAGCAGTACTTC.

The chain combines TRBV30 with TRBJ1-1; no clear D. Trimming removed 1 base at V and 7 bases at J, with 10 bases between. The CDR3 runs 12 residues. CDR1 and CDR2 from the germline V gene are GTSNPN and SVGIG (reference sequence). The DNA of the CDR3 is TGTGCCTGGAGTGAACAGAGACTTGAAGCTTTCTTT. This gives the protein CAWSEQRLEAFF.

The chain joins TRBV5-1 to TRBJ1-5; 7 nucleotides align to TRBD1. J was trimmed by 4 bases and V by 7 bases; bases with no gene match: 5. Germline CDR1 is SGHRS and CDR2 is YFSETQ. CDR3 length: 13 amino acids. CDR3 in amino acids: CASGGQPNQPQHF. As DNA, the CDR3 is TGCGCCAGCGGGGGACAGCCGAATCAGCCCCAGCATTTT.

The chain uses TRBV19 and TRBJ2-3, with D hard to call. The CDR3 has 11 residues. V dropped 9 bases and J dropped 7 bases, with 11 bases sitting between them. The germline CDR1 and CDR2 sequences are LNHDA and SQIVND (reference sequence). CDR3 in DNA: TGTGCCAGCCGAGTGGGCCATACGCAGTATTTT. It encodes CASRVGHTQYF.

The chain recombines TRBV2 with TRBJ2-4; 7 nucleotides line up with TRBD2. After removal of 2 bases from V and 3 bases from J, the junction contained 4 bases not matched to a gene. The germline CDR1 and CDR2 sequences are SNHLY and FYNNEI. This CDR3 is built from 15 residues. Here the CDR3 reads CASSERGSGKNIQYF. Written as DNA, the CDR3 is TGTGCCAGCAGTGAACGCGGGAGTGGCAAAAACATTCAGTACTTC.

V usage is TRBV9 and J usage is TRBJ1-2, with no clear D. V was pared by 0 bases and J by 8 bases, with 5 bases between. The CDR3 sequence is 11 residues long. Per germline, CDR1 SGDLS and CDR2 YYNGEE. The CDR3 loop is CASSVGRGYTF. Written as DNA, the CDR3 is TGTGCCAGCAGCGTAGGGAGGGGCTACACCTTC.

V gene TRBV19 combines with J gene TRBJ1-3; a weak D match, TRBD1 (5 bases). The CDR3 is 14 residues long. Germline CDR1 is LNHDA and CDR2 is SQIVND (reference sequence). V gave up 3 bases and J gave up 1 base, with 7 bases separating them. CDR3 protein: CASSMGDSGNTIYF. In nucleotides, the CDR3 is TGTGCCAGTAGTATGGGGGATTCTGGAAACACCATATATTTT.

This chain uses TRBV6-1 with TRBJ2-2; D not certain. V lost 5 bases and J lost 6, with 7 bases in between. Germline CDR1 and CDR2: MNHNS and SASEGT. The CDR3 extends over 12 amino acids. CDR3 residues: CASSLASGELFF. The CDR3 DNA reads as TGTGCCAGCAGTTTGGCGTCCGGGGAGCTGTTTTTT.

CDR3 in DNA: TGTGCCAGCAGTTACGGGGTAGCGGGGTACACCGGGGAGCTGTTTTTT. It specifies CASSYGVAGYTGELFF. The rearrangement links TRBV6-6 to TRBJ2-2, with 8 bases that match TRBD2. CDR1 is MNHNY, CDR2 SVGAGI, per germline (reference sequence). The CDR3 consists of 16 residues. Germline trimming cut 2 bases from V and 3 bases from J; bases unmatched to any gene: 5.

As for this clone: At one end the junction does not follow the germline gene, possibly because of a read error. This rearrangement joins TRBV19 to TRBJ1-4; D not resolved. Germline lookup yields CDR1 LNHDA and CDR2 SQIVND (reference sequence). The CDR3 consists of 16 residues. As DNA, the CDR3 is TGTGCCAGTAGCAGAACAGTCCTTGCAACTAGTGAAAAACTGTTTTTT. Amino acids: CASSRTVLATSEKLFF.

On this clone itself: In the same sample, other DNA sequences code for this CDR3. This chain joins TRBV28 and TRBJ2-1; D ambiguous. This CDR3 is 11 amino acids long. CDR1 MDHEN and CDR2 SYDVKM come from the germline V gene. Trimming cost V 2 bases and J 10 bases, with 6 bases left between them. The CDR3 coding sequence is TGTGCCAGCAGTTTAACGGGCGAGCAGTTCTTC. Translating it yields CASSLTGEQFF.

The chain links TRBV2 to TRBJ2-7, with D uncertain. V lost 8 bases, J lost 4 bases, and 9 bases lay in between. The germline CDR1 and CDR2 sequences are SNHLY and FYNNEI. This CDR3 is 11 amino acids long. The CDR3: CASSVRYEQYF. The CDR3 DNA reads TGTGCCAGCTCCGTCCGATACGAGCAGTACTTC.

V usage is TRBV29-1 and J usage is TRBJ2-1; 8 bases are shared with TRBD2. Germline CDR1 is SQVTM and CDR2 is ANQGSEA. With V trimmed by 6 bases and J by 6 bases, 16 bases remained unmatched. This CDR3 contains 16 residues. CDR3 coding DNA: TGCAGCGTCCTGGGGGTCGCAGCGGGAGTGGCCAATGAGCAGTTCTTC. Protein product: CSVLGVAAGVANEQFF.

The gene calls are TRBV29-1 and TRBJ2-7, with D unclear. The V and J ends lost 4 bases and 6 bases respectively, with 16 bases between them. CDR1 SQVTM and CDR2 ANQGSEA come from the germline V gene. The CDR3 length is 13 residues. This chain's CDR3 is CSVAPRPASEQYF. The CDR3 nucleotides are TGCAGCGTTGCCCCGCGGCCAGCGAGCGAGCAGTACTTC.

DNA of the CDR3: TGCAGCGTTGAGCCTGCTCGTGGTGGCTACACCTTC. Translating gives CSVEPARGGYTF. V gene TRBV29-1 combines with J gene TRBJ1-2, with no clear D. Germline values: CDR1 SQVTM, CDR2 ANQGSEA. CDR3 size: 12 residues. Trimming left V 3 bases short and J 7 bases short, with 12 bases between. Based on the CDR3 plus reference TRBV29-1 and TRBJ1-2, the full variable domain is SAVISQKPSRDICQRGTSLTIQCQVDSQVTMMFWYRQQPGQSLTLIATANQGSEATYESGFVIDKFPISRPNLTFSTLTVSNMSPEDSSIYLCSVEPARGGYTFGSGTRLTVV.

The genes are TRBV29-1 and TRBJ1-2; D perhaps matches TRBD1 (6 bases). The germline V and J ends were trimmed by 4 bases and 8 bases, with 20 bases remaining between them. Germline V gene data show CDR1 as SQVTM and CDR2 as ANQGSEA. CDR3 length: 14 residues. For the CDR3, the DNA is TGCAGCGTTGTAGTTGGGACACTTAATGCAGGCTACACCTTC. This gives the protein CSVVVGTLNAGYTF.

This clone was observed a handful of times. The genes are TRBV29-1 and TRBJ2-5, with D possibly matching TRBD1 (6 bases). The germline V and J ends were trimmed by 4 bases and 4 bases, with 13 bases remaining between them. Germline assignment: CDR1 SQVTM and CDR2 ANQGSEA. This CDR3 spans 13 amino acids. This chain's CDR3 is CSVGQQGRETQYF. The CDR3 nucleotides read TGCAGCGTTGGGCAACAGGGTAGAGAGACCCAGTACTTC. Full variable domain (remainder filled in from reference TRBV29-1 and TRBJ2-5): SAVISQKPSRDICQRGTSLTIQCQVDSQVTMMFWYRQQPGQSLTLIATANQGSEATYESGFVIDKFPISRPNLTFSTLTVSNMSPEDSSIYLCSVGQQGRETQYFGPGTRLLVL.

The chain couples TRBV2 to TRBJ1-2; D is uncertain. Looked up from germline, CDR1 is SNHLY and CDR2 is FYNNEI. The ends were cut back, 3 bases at V and 5 bases at J, with 7 bases in the middle. This CDR3 comprises 12 residues. The CDR3 here is CASSESAYGYTF. As DNA, the CDR3 is TGTGCCAGCAGTGAGTCGGCGTATGGCTACACCTTC.